This entry concerns a single T cell receptor (beta chain). The junction differs from germline at one of its ends, possibly a read error. The sample comes from a study of blood T cell repertoires in COVID-19. Living in about two dozen US areas, the participants were between 18 and 89 years of age. Cohort 3 donors counted as recovered after two negative PCRs, clearance, or resolved symptoms. Libraries were prepared by immunoSEQ multiplex PCR; TCRdb keeps only in-frame clonotypes and omits some of them. The sample has 200,000 to 250,000 clones, 90% to 95% seen once. The CDR3 totals 15 residues. CDR1 is LGHNA, CDR2 YNFKEQ, per germline.

The receptor's source is a woman aged 18-29 years who had recovered from COVID-19. Material: PBMCs or T cells enriched from blood (not recorded which). This chain joins TRBV4-2 and TRBJ2-5; D might be TRBD2 (7 bases). The CDR3 reads CVSSQDRGGQETQYF. CDR3 nucleotide sequence: TGTGTCAGCAGCCAAGATAGGGGGGGCCAAGAGACCCAGTACTTC.